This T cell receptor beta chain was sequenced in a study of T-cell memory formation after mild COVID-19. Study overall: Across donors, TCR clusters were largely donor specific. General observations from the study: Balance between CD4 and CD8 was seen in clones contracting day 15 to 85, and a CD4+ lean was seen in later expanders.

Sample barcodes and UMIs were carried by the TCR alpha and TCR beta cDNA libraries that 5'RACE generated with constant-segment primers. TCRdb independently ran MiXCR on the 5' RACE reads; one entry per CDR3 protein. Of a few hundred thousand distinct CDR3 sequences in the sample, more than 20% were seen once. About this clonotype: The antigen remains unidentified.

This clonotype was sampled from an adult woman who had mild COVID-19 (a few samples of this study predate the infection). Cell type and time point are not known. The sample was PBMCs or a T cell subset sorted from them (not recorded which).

The CDR3 protein is CASSPLKRTFYEQYF. The CDR3 nucleotides are TGTGCCAGCTCACCGTTAAAACGGACTTTCTACGAGCAGTACTTC. The V call is TRBV18, the J call TRBJ2-7; TRBD2 is a possible D gene (5 bases). V was cut by 3 bases and J by 3 bases, with 15 bases left in between. CDR1 and CDR2 (germline): KGHSH, LQKENI. CDR3 size: 15 residues.